This TCR beta chain was obtained from a study of T cell changes during pregnancy in multiple sclerosis. This clone was recorded only once. Sequenced by immunoSEQ multiplex PCR; TCRdb stores in-frame clones only, minus some. The table records about 100,000 clones, 90% of them present only once. The TCR was taken from a female donor in good health, enrolled as a control in a pregnancy study. The material sequenced was peripheral blood, taken in the second trimester of pregnancy.

CDR3 sequence (DNA): TGCGCCAGCAGCTTAAACCTAGGGGGCGAAGAGACCCAGTACTTC. Protein product: CASSLNLGGEETQYF. This chain connects TRBV5-1 to TRBJ2-5, with 7 bases that match TRBD1. The germline V gene encodes CDR1 SGHRS and CDR2 YFSETQ. The CDR3 runs to 15 residues. J was trimmed by 3 bases and V by 2 bases; bases with no gene match: 7.